This TCR beta chain was retrieved from a study of beta chain features in type 1 diabetes. Trimming left V 0 bases short and J 0 bases short, with 12 bases between. The CDR3 has 17 residues. Per germline, CDR1 SNHLY and CDR2 FYNNEI. CD4+ naive, central memory, regulatory and stem cell-like memory subsets were isolated by sorting on CD45RO/CCR7/CD25/CD127/CD95/CD27. Expressed TCRB transcripts were sequenced because the isolated RNA had all been reverse transcribed beforehand. TCRdb's copy holds only in-frame clones and misses some; the assay was immunoSEQ multiplex PCR. This sample has some 150,000 clones, with around 9.3% found just once. This clone was counted between two and nine times.

V and J are TRBV2 and TRBJ1-5; D is unresolved. This clonotype was obtained from a man aged 18 to 30 in good health. Sequenced sample: naive CD4+ T cells from blood. CDR3 sequence: CASSEALGQYSNQPQHF. The CDR3 DNA sequence: TGTGCCAGCAGTGAAGCGCTTGGGCAATATAGCAATCAGCCCCAGCATTTT.